Sequencing of this TCR beta chain was carried out in a study of brain T cells in children with intractable seizures. Study results and caveats: Pre- and post-surgery blood differed in depth, so pre-surgery absences may be undersampling. Patients' HCMV serostatus was unknown; virus specificity rests on CDR3 similarity alone.

Clones were sequenced by immunoSEQ multiplex PCR, and TCRdb holds only the in-frame ones, with some missing. The sample yields about 80,000 clones, 90% to 95% seen once. In regard to this clone: The antigen is not known. Germline and junction disagree at one end, which may indicate a read error.

Surgery cases with the highest brain T cell transcript signatures were chosen for sequencing. Patients received at least one anti-epileptic drug before surgery. This receptor was obtained from a girl aged 2 to 9 with Rasmussen encephalitis and intractable seizures. Specimen: peripheral blood, collected at surgery.

CDR3 region: CASSSPNTGELFF. CDR3 DNA sequence: TGTGCTAGCAGCTCGCCGAACACCGGGGAGCTGTTTTTT. The rearrangement joins TRBV7-7 to TRBJ2-2; D not certain. This CDR3 comprises 13 residues. Germline V gene data show CDR1 as SSHAT and CDR2 as FNYEAQ (reference sequence).